Listed below are T cell receptor beta chains from one sample, sequenced in a study of blood T cell repertoires in COVID-19. The repertoire was sequenced with immunoSEQ multiplex PCR; TCRdb's copy has only in-frame clones and lacks some. The sample comprises around 130,000 clones, about 90% of which are singletons, and about 17% rests with the top ten. Sequenced material: peripheral blood. The receptor set was obtained from a woman aged 45-59 years who had recovered from COVID-19. Each CDR3 is given without its conserved first and last residue. D genes are given only for firm matches. Clone sizes are given selectively: once, few, many, or a class where the clone is expanded.

NA | TRBJ2-7 | TRBV29-1 | NA | SVIQDSSYEQY
NA | TRBJ1-3 | TRBV18 | NA | ASSPAVFSGNTIY
NA | TRBJ1-4 | TRBV4-2 | NA | ASSQFSSTKPEKLF
TRBD1 | TRBJ1-6 | TRBV24-1 | few | ATSDGTVYNSPLH
TRBD1 | TRBJ1-1 | TRBV7-9 | NA | ASSLIGTGGWDTEAF
NA | TRBJ2-7 | TRBV12-3/TRBV12-4 | NA | ASSLTVPYEQY
NA | TRBJ2-5 | TRBV7-8 | NA | ASRQFQGTKTQY
TRBD1 | TRBJ1-5 | TRBV28 | NA | ASSMTGGSNQPQH
NA | TRBJ2-1 | TRBV19 | NA | ASSIAWPGDEQF
TRBD1 | TRBJ1-5 | TRBV19 | NA | ASRLDRAQPQH
TRBD2 | TRBJ2-7 | TRBV19 | NA | ASSWTSETSYEQY
NA | TRBJ2-7 | TRBV3-1/TRBV3-2 | once | ASSQDDRSYEQY
NA | TRBJ2-3 | TRBV7-7 | NA | ASSLRGLGTDTQY
NA | TRBJ2-1 | TRBV20-1 | NA | SASVRRRPKEGNEQF
NA | TRBJ2-5 | TRBV18 | NA | ASSLDSQETQY
TRBD1 | TRBJ1-2 | TRBV4-1 | NA | ASSQATGGYGYT
TRBD2 | TRBJ2-3 | TRBV3-1/TRBV3-2 | NA | ASSYLAGGQEDTQY
TRBD1 | TRBJ2-5 | TRBV6-5 | NA | ASSDRGEETQY
TRBD2 | TRBJ2-3 | TRBV19 | once | ASSRNSGGAHDTQY
NA | TRBJ1-3 | TRBV2 | NA | ASRKGRGNTIY
NA | TRBJ1-1 | TRBV10-3 | NA | AISAQNTEAF
NA | TRBJ1-1 | TRBV2 | NA | ASSNQMNTEAF
NA | TRBJ2-2 | TRBV2 | once | ASSRTANTGELF
NA | TRBJ2-2 | TRBV12-3/TRBV12-4 | NA | ASNQQSPGELF
NA | TRBJ1-1 | TRBV7-2 | NA | ASSPLLVGGTEAF
NA | TRBJ1-1 | TRBV2 | NA | ASSGKGLGTEAF
NA | TRBJ2-1 | TRBV30 | NA | AWSLAIYNEQF
NA | TRBJ1-1 | TRBV11-3 | NA | ASSRTGSTEAF
NA | TRBJ2-7 | TRBV5-1 | NA | ASSLDGSEQY
NA | TRBJ2-1 | TRBV12-3/TRBV12-4 | NA | ASRYNRNNEQF
NA | TRBJ1-2 | TRBV12-5 | NA | ASGLVPAGEGYT
NA | TRBJ1-2 | TRBV10-3 | NA | AISESGIRHNYGYT